Listed here are 26 T cell receptor beta chains from one sample, sequenced in a study of PD-L1 blockade in urothelial cancer. Time point meaning: peripheral blood 6 weeks after treatment start. The method was immunoSEQ multiplex PCR; TCRdb's version includes in-frame clones alone and lacks a portion of them. The repertoire holds tens of thousands of clones, with around 89% as singletons. The starting material was PBMCs, obtained around atezolizumab (anti-PD-L1) treatment. The origin of the receptors is a man in his sixties with urothelial cancer.

The CDR3 protein is CASSPGTGRNTIYF. The DNA of the CDR3 is TGTGCCAGCAGCCCAGGGACAGGGAGAAACACCATATATTTT. V usage is TRBV5-4 and J usage is TRBJ1-3; 9 bases fit TRBD1. The CDR3 covers 14 residues. V lost 4 bases to trimming and J lost 5 bases; unmatched junction nucleotides: 4. Germline CDR1 reads SGHNT; CDR2 reads YYREEE (reference sequence).

Only a few counts were recorded for this clone. The gene calls are TRBV7-2 and TRBJ1-2; TRBD1 is a possible D gene (5 bases). CDR1 SGHTA and CDR2 FQGNSA come from the germline V gene. V was clipped by 5 bases and J by 5 bases, with 9 bases between them. CDR3 size: 12 residues. CDR3 DNA: TGTGCCAGCAGCGCAGACAGATATGGCTACACCTTC. It specifies CASSADRYGYTF. The entire variable domain, with the rest obtained from reference TRBV7-2 and TRBJ1-2, is as follows: GAGVSQSPSNKVTEKGKDVELRCDPISGHTALYWYRQSLGQGLEFLIYFQGNSAPDKSGLPSDRFSAERTGGSVSTLTIQRTQQEDSAVYLCASSADRYGYTFGSGTRLTVV.

J is TRBJ2-7 and V is TRBV19; TRBD1 matches 9 bases. The V segment lost 6 bases and the J segment 4 bases; nucleotides outside the gene matches: 13. Germline V gene lookup returns CDR1 LNHDA and CDR2 SQIVND (reference sequence). The CDR3 contains 16 residues. CDR3 region: CASRRAGQGTEYEQYF. DNA for the CDR3: TGTGCCAGTAGAAGAGCCGGACAGGGGACAGAGTACGAGCAGTACTTC.

This chain connects TRBV2 to TRBJ1-1, with 9 bases fitting TRBD1. CDR3 length: 15 amino acids. J was trimmed by 6 bases and V by 7 bases; bases with no gene match: 12. Looked up from germline, CDR1 is SNHLY and CDR2 is FYNNEI. The chain's CDR3 is CASTGTGITLPEAFF. CDR3 DNA sequence: TGTGCCAGCACCGGGACAGGGATAACCCTCCCTGAAGCTTTCTTT.

The genes are TRBV29-1 and TRBJ1-4; 10 positions agree with TRBD1. Looked up from germline, CDR1 is SQVTM and CDR2 is ANQGSEA. This CDR3 is 12 amino acids long. With 7 bases clipped from V and 7 bases from J, the junction kept 3 bases outside the gene matches. The CDR3 region is CSARDRGEKLFF. The CDR3 coding sequence is TGCAGCGCCCGGGACAGGGGTGAAAAACTGTTTTTT.

This clone appeared a single time. Other DNA sequences within the sample encode an identical CDR3. The gene calls are TRBV5-1 and TRBJ2-3; 10 bases match TRBD2. The V and J ends lost 0 bases and 0 bases, in that order; junction bases with no gene match: 1. CDR3 length: 16 residues. Germline V gene sequence: CDR1 SGHRS, CDR2 YFSETQ. This chain's CDR3 is CASSLGTSGSTDTQYF. CDR3 in DNA: TGCGCCAGCAGCTTGGGGACTAGCGGTAGCACAGATACGCAGTATTTT. The full variable domain, completed using reference TRBV5-1 and TRBJ2-3, is KAGVTQTPRYLIKTRGQQVTLSCSPISGHRSVSWYQQTPGQGLQFLFEYFSETQRNKGNFPGRFSGRQFSNSRSEMNVSTLELGDSALYLCASSLGTSGSTDTQYFGPGTRLTVL.

This chain's CDR3 is CASSEPGRYGYTF. CDR3 coding DNA: TGTGCCAGCAGTGAACCAGGGCGATATGGCTACACCTTC. This chain uses TRBV6-1 with TRBJ1-2; D perhaps matches TRBD1 (5 bases). The germline V and J ends were trimmed by 2 bases and 5 bases, with 9 bases remaining between them. Germline V lookup: CDR1 MNHNS, CDR2 SASEGT. The CDR3 sequence is 13 residues long.

The CDR3 coding sequence is TGTGCCAGCAGCGTAGCCCCAGGACTAGCGACAGATACGCAGTATTTT. It codes for CASSVAPGLATDTQYF. The rearrangement uses TRBV9 and TRBJ2-3; 9 bases align to TRBD2. The CDR3 sequence is 16 residues long. Germline-derived CDR1 and CDR2 are SGDLS and YYNGEE. V was pared by 0 bases and J by 3 bases, with 5 bases of the junction left unmatched.

About this clone: Other DNA sequences in this sample translate to the same CDR3. The rearrangement links TRBV29-1 to TRBJ2-1, with 10 bases lining up with TRBD2. This CDR3 contains 14 residues. The V gene's germline CDR1 is SQVTM and CDR2 ANQGSEA. V was pared by 1 base and J by 7 bases, with 4 bases of the junction left unmatched. The CDR3 spells CSVEGLAGDNEQFF. The CDR3 DNA is TGCAGCGTTGAAGGGCTAGCGGGAGATAATGAGCAGTTCTTC.

The chain links TRBV9 to TRBJ2-1; 10 bases align to TRBD2. This CDR3 has 15 amino acids. Germline loops: CDR1 SGDLS, CDR2 YYNGEE. Unmatched junction bases numbered 5, after V lost 4 bases and J lost 4 bases. CDR3 in amino acids: CASSITSGEYNEQFF. In DNA, the CDR3 is TGTGCCAGCAGCATCACTAGCGGGGAATACAATGAGCAGTTCTTC.

With respect to this clone: A read error may produce the germline difference seen at one junction end. The chain has TRBV16 and TRBJ2-5, with TRBD2 identical over 7 bases. The CDR3 covers 15 residues. Per germline, CDR1 KGHSY and CDR2 FQNENV. CDR3 nucleotides: TGTGCCAGCAGTCAATCGCGGGGGACCGGAGAGACCCAGTACTTC. Its protein product is CASSQSRGTGETQYF.

V and J are TRBV4-1 and TRBJ2-5, with 7 bases lining up with TRBD1. Germline CDR1 MGHRA, CDR2 YSYEKL. V dropped 3 bases and J dropped 3; count of bases not matched to a gene: 4. The CDR3 is made up of 14 amino acids. CDR3: CASSQGDSKETQYF. The CDR3 coding sequence is TGCGCCAGCAGCCAGGGGGACAGTAAAGAGACCCAGTACTTC.

The chain employs TRBV9 and TRBJ2-2, with 8 positions matching TRBD2. The CDR3 extends over 15 amino acids. Trimming took 3 bases from V and 5 from J; bases not matched to a gene: 6. The V gene's germline CDR1 is SGDLS and CDR2 YYNGEE. The DNA of the CDR3 is TGTGCCAGCAGCGCGCGGGGGGCCGCTACCGGGGAGCTGTTTTTT. Translating gives CASSARGAATGELFF.

The chain combines TRBV4-1 with TRBJ2-5; D perhaps matches TRBD1 (6 bases). Germline V gives CDR1 MGHRA, CDR2 YSYEKL. This CDR3 region has 15 residues. V lost 2 bases, J lost 1 base, and 11 bases lay in between. The CDR3, as DNA: TGCGCCAGCAGCCAAACGACAGGTATCCAAGAGACCCAGTACTTC. Its protein is CASSQTTGIQETQYF.

The gene calls are TRBV5-1 and TRBJ2-1, with TRBD1 matching over 10 bases. In germline, CDR1 is SGHRS, CDR2 YFSETQ. The CDR3 runs to 13 residues. The trim removed 4 bases at V and 9 bases at J, leaving 4 bases unmatched. In DNA, the CDR3 is TGCGCCAGCAGCCAGGGGACAGGGGCTGAGCAGTTCTTC. As protein: CASSQGTGAEQFF.

The CDR3 nucleotides read TGCGCCAGCAGCTTGGGGACAGGGGGCTCAGAGACCCAGTACTTC. This codes for CASSLGTGGSETQYF. This sequence joins TRBV5-1 and TRBJ2-5, with 11 bases that match TRBD1. Germline V gives CDR1 SGHRS, CDR2 YFSETQ. The CDR3 contains 15 residues. The V gene end was trimmed by 0 bases and the J gene end by 4 bases; junction bases not matched to a gene: 2.

The sample holds one count of this clone. The chain is built from TRBV2 and TRBJ1-5; 8 nucleotides agree with TRBD1. Germline CDR1 and CDR2: SNHLY and FYNNEI. The CDR3 totals 16 residues. With V trimmed by 7 bases and J by 1 base, 9 bases remained unmatched. As DNA, the CDR3 is TGTGCCAGCATAAGCAACAGGGGGTTGAGCAATCAGCCCCAGCATTTT. Its translation is CASISNRGLSNQPQHF.

This clone has a single count. This rearrangement joins TRBV11-2 to TRBJ2-3, with 12 positions matching TRBD2. Germline loops: CDR1 SGHAT, CDR2 FQNNGV. The ends lost 0 bases at V and 10 bases at J; junction bases unmatched: 17. The CDR3 sequence is 19 residues long. The CDR3 sequence: CASSLDGGLAGSNRGAQYF. DNA of the CDR3: TGTGCCAGCAGCTTAGATGGGGGACTAGCGGGTAGTAATCGGGGTGCGCAGTATTTT.

The chain links TRBV2 to TRBJ2-5; 8 bases map to TRBD2. V was clipped by 7 bases and J by 5 bases; unmatched bases: 12. The CDR3 consists of 15 residues. The germline V gene has CDR1 SNHLY and CDR2 FYNNEI. The CDR3 DNA sequence: TGTGCCAGCATGGGGGAGAGCGGGAGAGTGGAGACCCAGTACTTC. It codes for CASMGESGRVETQYF.

This rearrangement joins TRBV5-5 to TRBJ2-1, with D perhaps TRBD2 (5 bases). CDR1 and CDR2 from the germline V gene are SGHKS and YYEKEE (reference sequence). CDR3 length: 15 residues. Trimming pared 4 bases from V and 2 bases from J, leaving 13 bases between. This CDR3 reads CASSPEGGPYNEQFF. The CDR3 DNA reads as TGTGCCAGCAGCCCCGAAGGCGGGCCCTACAATGAGCAGTTCTTC. The variable domain in full, completed from reference TRBV5-5 and TRBJ2-1, reads DAGVTQSPTHLIKTRGQQVTLRCSPISGHKSVSWYQQVLGQGPQFIFQYYEKEERGRGNFPDRFSARQFPNYSSELNVNALLLGDSALYLCASSPEGGPYNEQFFGPGTRLTVL.

The sample holds one count of this clone. V is TRBV29-1 and J is TRBJ2-3; 10 bases match TRBD2. Germline V CDR1 and CDR2: SQVTM, ANQGSEA. Unmatched junction bases numbered 4, after V lost 7 bases and J lost 3 bases. This CDR3 comprises 13 residues. CDR3 DNA: TGCAGCGCCGGGACTAGCGTAACAGATACGCAGTATTTT. Protein product: CSAGTSVTDTQYF.

The J gene is TRBJ2-1, the V gene TRBV4-1; D unresolved. Germline lookup yields CDR1 MGHRA and CDR2 YSYEKL. This CDR3 is built from 12 residues. V lost 0 bases to trimming and J lost 10 bases, with 7 bases between them. CDR3 DNA sequence: TGCGCCAGCAGCCAAGATTTCGGGGAGCAGTTCTTC. Translated: CASSQDFGEQFF.

The chain has TRBV19 and TRBJ1-2; 9 nucleotides align to TRBD1. The V gene's germline CDR1 is LNHDA and CDR2 SQIVND (reference sequence). V was clipped by 5 bases and J by 2 bases; unmatched bases: 6. CDR3 length: 15 amino acids. The chain's CDR3 is CASSPTGGANYGYTF. The CDR3 nucleotides are TGTGCCAGTAGTCCAACAGGGGGCGCGAACTATGGCTACACCTTC.

The gene calls are TRBV7-2 and TRBJ2-3; D is uncertain. Germline V gene data show CDR1 as SGHTA and CDR2 as FQGNSA. The CDR3 is 16 amino acids. Trimming left V 1 base short and J 1 base short, with 12 bases between. The CDR3 sequence is CASSLEPRSRTDTQYF. DNA for the CDR3: TGTGCCAGCAGCTTAGAACCTCGGTCTCGCACAGATACGCAGTATTTT.

The chain couples TRBV28 to TRBJ1-2, with D hard to call. V lost 7 bases, J lost 1 base, and 7 bases lay in between. Germline CDR1 MDHEN, CDR2 SYDVKM. The CDR3 spans 12 residues. The CDR3: CASNEGNYGYTF. The DNA for the CDR3 is TGTGCCAGCAACGAGGGTAACTATGGCTACACCTTC.

The V gene is TRBV28, the J gene TRBJ2-3; 13 bases match TRBD2. Germline V gives CDR1 MDHEN, CDR2 SYDVKM. Losses at the gene ends were 3 bases for V and 3 bases for J; bases not matched to a gene: 6. The CDR3 consists of 17 residues. CDR3 coding DNA: TGTGCCAGCAGTTTCATCACTAGCGGGGGGGGGACAGATACGCAGTATTTT. Encoded protein: CASSFITSGGGTDTQYF. The full variable domain, rest sourced from reference TRBV28 and TRBJ2-3, is DVKVTQSSRYLVKRTGEKVFLECVQDMDHENMFWYRQDPGLGLRLIYFSYDVKMKEKGDIPEGYSVSREKKERFSLILESASTNQTSMYLCASSFITSGGGTDTQYFGPGTRLTVL.